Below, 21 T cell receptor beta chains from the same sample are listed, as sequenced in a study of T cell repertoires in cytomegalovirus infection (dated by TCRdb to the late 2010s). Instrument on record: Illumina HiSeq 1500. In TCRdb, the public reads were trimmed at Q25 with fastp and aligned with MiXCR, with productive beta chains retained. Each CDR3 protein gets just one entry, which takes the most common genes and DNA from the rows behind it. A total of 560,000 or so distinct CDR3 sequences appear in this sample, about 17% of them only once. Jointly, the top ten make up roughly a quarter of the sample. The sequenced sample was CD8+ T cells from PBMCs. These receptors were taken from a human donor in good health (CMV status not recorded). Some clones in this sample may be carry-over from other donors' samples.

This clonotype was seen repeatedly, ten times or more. The CDR3 here is CASSFGVGITDTQYF. The CDR3 coding sequence is TGTGCCAGCAGCTTTGGAGTGGGGATCACAGATACGCAGTATTTT. The chain carries TRBV7-9 and TRBJ2-3; D uncertain. The CDR3 is 15 amino acids. The V end was cut by 3 bases, the J end by 2 bases, with 12 bases between. Germline V lookup: CDR1 SEHNR, CDR2 FQNEAQ (reference sequence).

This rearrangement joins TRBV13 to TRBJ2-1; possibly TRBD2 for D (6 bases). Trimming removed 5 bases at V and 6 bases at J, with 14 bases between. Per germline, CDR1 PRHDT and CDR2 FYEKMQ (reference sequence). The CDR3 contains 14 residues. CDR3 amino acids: CASSPMGGSNEQFF. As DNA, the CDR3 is TGTGCCAGCAGCCCTATGGGAGGCTCCAATGAGCAGTTCTTC.

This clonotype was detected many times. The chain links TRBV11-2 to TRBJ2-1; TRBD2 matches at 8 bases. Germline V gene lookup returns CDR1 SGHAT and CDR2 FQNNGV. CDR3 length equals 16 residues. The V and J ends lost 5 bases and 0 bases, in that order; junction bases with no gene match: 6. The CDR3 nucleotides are TGTGCCAGCAGCCCGGGGGGGGGGTTCTCCTACAATGAGCAGTTCTTC. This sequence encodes CASSPGGGFSYNEQFF.

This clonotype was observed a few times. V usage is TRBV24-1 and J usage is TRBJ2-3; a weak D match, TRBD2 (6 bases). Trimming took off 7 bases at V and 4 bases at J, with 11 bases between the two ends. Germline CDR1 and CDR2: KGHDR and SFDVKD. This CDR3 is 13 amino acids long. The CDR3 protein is CATRAGSSDTQYF. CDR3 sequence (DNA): TGTGCCACCAGGGCGGGAAGTTCAGATACGCAGTATTTT.

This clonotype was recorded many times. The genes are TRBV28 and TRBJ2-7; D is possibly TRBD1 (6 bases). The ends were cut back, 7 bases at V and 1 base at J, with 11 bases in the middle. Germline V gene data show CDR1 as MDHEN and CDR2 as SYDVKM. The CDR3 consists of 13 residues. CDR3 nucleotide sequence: TGTGCCAGCACCTGGACAGAGTCCTACGAGCAGTACTTC. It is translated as CASTWTESYEQYF.

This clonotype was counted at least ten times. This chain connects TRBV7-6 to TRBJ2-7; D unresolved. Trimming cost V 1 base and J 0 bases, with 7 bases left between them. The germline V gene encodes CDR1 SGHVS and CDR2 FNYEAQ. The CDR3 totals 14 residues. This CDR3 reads CASSLETFSYEQYF. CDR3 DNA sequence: TGTGCCAGCAGCTTAGAGACATTCTCCTACGAGCAGTACTTC.

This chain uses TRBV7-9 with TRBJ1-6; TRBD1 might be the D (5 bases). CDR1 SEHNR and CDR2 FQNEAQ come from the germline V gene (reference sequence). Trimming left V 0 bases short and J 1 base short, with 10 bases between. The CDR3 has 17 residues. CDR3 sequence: CASSLARGGSYNSPLHF. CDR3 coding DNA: TGTGCCAGCAGCTTAGCGCGCGGGGGTTCCTATAATTCACCCCTCCACTTT.

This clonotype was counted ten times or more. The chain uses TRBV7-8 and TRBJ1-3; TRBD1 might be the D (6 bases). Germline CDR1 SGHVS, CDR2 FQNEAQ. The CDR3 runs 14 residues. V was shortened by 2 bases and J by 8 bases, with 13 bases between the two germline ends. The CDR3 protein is CASSLRTGSDTIYF. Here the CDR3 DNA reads TGTGCCAGCAGCTTAAGAACAGGGTCGGACACCATATATTTT.

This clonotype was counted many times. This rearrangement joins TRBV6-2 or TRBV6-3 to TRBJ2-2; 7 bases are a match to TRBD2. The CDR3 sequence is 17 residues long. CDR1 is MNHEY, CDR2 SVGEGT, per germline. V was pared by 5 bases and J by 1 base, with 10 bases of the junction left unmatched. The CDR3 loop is CASSGGGVAENTGELFF. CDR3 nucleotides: TGTGCCAGCAGTGGGGGGGGAGTAGCAGAGAACACCGGGGAGCTGTTTTTT.

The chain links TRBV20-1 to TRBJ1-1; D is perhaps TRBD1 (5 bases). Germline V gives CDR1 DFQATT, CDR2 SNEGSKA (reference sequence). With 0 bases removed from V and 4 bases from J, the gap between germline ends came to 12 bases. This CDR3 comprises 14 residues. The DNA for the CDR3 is TGCAGTGCTAGAGACAGGGAGTGGGGCACTGAAGCTTTCTTT. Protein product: CSARDREWGTEAFF.

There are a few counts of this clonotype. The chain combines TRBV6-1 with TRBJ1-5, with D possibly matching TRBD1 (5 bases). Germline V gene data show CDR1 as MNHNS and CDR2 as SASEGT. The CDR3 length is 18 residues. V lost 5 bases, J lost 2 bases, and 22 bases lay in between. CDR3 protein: CASSTRTPLPGGNQPQHF. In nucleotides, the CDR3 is TGTGCCAGCAGTACCCGGACACCCTTGCCTGGGGGCAATCAGCCCCAGCATTTT.

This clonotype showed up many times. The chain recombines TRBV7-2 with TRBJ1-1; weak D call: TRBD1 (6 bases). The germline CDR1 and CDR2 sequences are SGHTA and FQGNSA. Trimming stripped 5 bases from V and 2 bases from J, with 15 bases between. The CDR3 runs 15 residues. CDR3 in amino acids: CASSGKTTGNTEAFF. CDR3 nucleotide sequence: TGTGCCAGCAGCGGAAAGACGACAGGAAACACTGAAGCTTTCTTT.

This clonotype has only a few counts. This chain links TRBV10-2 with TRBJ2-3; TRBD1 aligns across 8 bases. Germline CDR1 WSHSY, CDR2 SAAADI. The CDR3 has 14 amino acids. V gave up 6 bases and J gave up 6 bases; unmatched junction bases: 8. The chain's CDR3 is CASSTGGIMDTQYF. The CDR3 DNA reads TGCGCCAGCAGCACAGGGGGTATCATGGATACGCAGTATTTT.

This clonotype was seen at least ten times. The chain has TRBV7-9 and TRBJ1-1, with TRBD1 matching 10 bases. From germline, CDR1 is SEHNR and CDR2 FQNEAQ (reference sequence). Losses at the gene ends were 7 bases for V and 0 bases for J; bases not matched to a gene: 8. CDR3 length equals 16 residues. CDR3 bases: TGTGCCAGCAACCGGGACAGGGGCCCTTTGAACACTGAAGCTTTCTTT. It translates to CASNRDRGPLNTEAFF.

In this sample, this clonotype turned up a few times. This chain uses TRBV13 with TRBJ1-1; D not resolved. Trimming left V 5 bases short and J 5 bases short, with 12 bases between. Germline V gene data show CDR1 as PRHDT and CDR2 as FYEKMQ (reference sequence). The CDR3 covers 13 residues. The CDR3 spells CASSVGPRTEAFF. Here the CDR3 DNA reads TGTGCCAGCAGCGTCGGACCCAGGACTGAAGCTTTCTTT.

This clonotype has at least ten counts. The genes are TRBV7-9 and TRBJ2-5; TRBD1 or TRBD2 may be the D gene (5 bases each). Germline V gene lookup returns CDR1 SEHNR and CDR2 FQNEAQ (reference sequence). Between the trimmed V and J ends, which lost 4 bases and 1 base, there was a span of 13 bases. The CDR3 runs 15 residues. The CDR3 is CASSSRTGAQETQYF. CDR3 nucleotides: TGTGCCAGCAGCTCCCGGACTGGGGCCCAAGAGACCCAGTACTTC.

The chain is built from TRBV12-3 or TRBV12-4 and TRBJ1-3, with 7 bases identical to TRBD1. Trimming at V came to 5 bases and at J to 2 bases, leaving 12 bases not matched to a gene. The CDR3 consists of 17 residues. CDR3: CASSPSQDREAGNTIYF. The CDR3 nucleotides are TGTGCCAGCAGTCCCTCTCAAGACAGGGAGGCTGGAAACACCATATATTTT.

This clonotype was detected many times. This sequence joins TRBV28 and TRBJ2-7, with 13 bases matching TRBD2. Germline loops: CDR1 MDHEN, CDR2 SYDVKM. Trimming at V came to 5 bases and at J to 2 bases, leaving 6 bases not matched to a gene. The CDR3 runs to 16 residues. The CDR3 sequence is CASSPILAGGTYEQYF. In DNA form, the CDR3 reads TGTGCCAGCAGTCCCATACTAGCGGGAGGGACCTACGAGCAGTACTTC.

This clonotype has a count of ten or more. CDR3 sequence reads: CASATGQASGLYNEQFF. DNA for the CDR3: TGTGCTAGTGCCACCGGCCAAGCTAGCGGACTATACAATGAGCAGTTCTTC. The chain combines TRBV12-5 with TRBJ2-1, with 7 bases aligning to TRBD2. This CDR3 region has 17 residues. V dropped 7 bases and J dropped 4; count of bases not matched to a gene: 16. Per the germline V gene, CDR1 is LGHNT and CDR2 is FRNRAP.

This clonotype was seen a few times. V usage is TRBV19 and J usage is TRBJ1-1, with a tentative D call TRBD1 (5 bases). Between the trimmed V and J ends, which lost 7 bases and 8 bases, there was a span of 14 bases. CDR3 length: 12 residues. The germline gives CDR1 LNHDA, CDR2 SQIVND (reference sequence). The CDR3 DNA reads TGTGCCAGTACCCCTATCGGGGGGGAAGCTTTCTTT. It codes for CASTPIGGEAFF.

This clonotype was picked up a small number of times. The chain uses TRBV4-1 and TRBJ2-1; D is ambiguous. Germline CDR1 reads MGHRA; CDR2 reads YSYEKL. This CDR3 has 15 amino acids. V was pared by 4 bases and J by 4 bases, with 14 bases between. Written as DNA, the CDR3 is TGCGCCAGCAGCCCCACCAACCTTGTTTACAATGAGCAGTTCTTC. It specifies CASSPTNLVYNEQFF.